This T cell receptor (beta chain) appears in the sequencing data of a study of shared clonotypes between healthy human individuals. Overall study: Three CD4 naive, three CD4 memory, two CD8 naive and one CD8 memory plate were used per donor.

Study-level points and caveats: Generation probabilities of non-shared clonotypes were lower (relative to those shared by all four donors).

The assay was immunoSEQ multiplex PCR, and TCRdb's table has in-frame clones only and misses some. The sample has roughly 410,000 clones; around 96% are singletons. As regards this clone: The antigen is not known.

Germline V lookup: CDR1 MGHRA, CDR2 YSYEKL. With 0 bases clipped from V and 3 bases from J, the junction kept 13 bases outside the gene matches. The CDR3 contains 19 residues. The sequencing sample was made of memory CD8+ T cells sorted from blood. Subset reported: CD45RO+ cells pooled with CCR7-negative TemRA cells. This chain uses TRBV4-1 with TRBJ1-4; 7 bases are a match to TRBD1. This receptor was taken from a young man in good health. CDR3 loop: CASSQEKYFRQGPNEKLFF. The CDR3 nucleotides are TGCGCCAGCAGCCAAGAAAAGTATTTCCGACAGGGCCCTAATGAAAAACTGTTTTTT.